The 14 T cell receptor beta chains listed next were all sequenced from one sample in a study of T cell changes during pregnancy in multiple sclerosis. The method was immunoSEQ multiplex PCR; TCRdb's version includes in-frame clones alone and lacks a portion of them. The repertoire has 79,000 or so clones, about 91% of them found once; the top ten carry around 2%. The sample here was peripheral blood, taken in the first trimester of pregnancy. All receptors derive from a female donor in good health, enrolled as a control in a pregnancy study.

This clone was counted a single time. The chain joins TRBV30 to TRBJ2-7; D remains unclear. This CDR3 spans 16 amino acids. Germline values: CDR1 GTSNPN, CDR2 SVGIG (reference sequence). Trimming removed 2 bases from V and 0 bases from J, with 17 bases in between. CDR3 in amino acids: CAWSSLVTFSSYEQYF. In DNA form, the CDR3 reads TGTGCCTGGAGTTCCCTCGTTACTTTTAGCTCCTACGAGCAGTACTTC.

The sample holds one count of this clone. V is TRBV7-8 and J is TRBJ2-1; 11 bases map to TRBD2. Unmatched junction bases numbered 10, after V lost 5 bases and J lost 4 bases. CDR3 size: 17 residues. Germline V lookup: CDR1 SGHVS, CDR2 FQNEAQ. DNA for the CDR3: TGTGCCAGCAGCAAGTTCAGTCTAGCGGGGGGATACAATGAGCAGTTCTTC. Its translation is CASSKFSLAGGYNEQFF.

This clone was counted a single time. This chain uses TRBV28 with TRBJ1-5, with TRBD1 identical over 7 bases. The trim removed 5 bases at V and 8 bases at J, leaving 9 bases unmatched. The CDR3 runs 14 residues. From germline, CDR1 is MDHEN and CDR2 SYDVKM. Written as DNA, the CDR3 is TGTGCCAGCAGTCGAGGACAGGCCCCCGAGCCCCAGCATTTT. Amino acid sequence: CASSRGQAPEPQHF.

The V gene is TRBV2, the J gene TRBJ1-1, with D possibly TRBD1 on 6 matching bases. V dropped 7 bases and J dropped 7 bases, with 19 bases sitting between them. Germline values: CDR1 SNHLY, CDR2 FYNNEI. This CDR3 contains 14 residues. CDR3 loop: CASITRGREVEAFF. CDR3 nucleotide sequence: TGTGCCAGCATAACAAGGGGGAGAGAAGTTGAAGCTTTCTTT.

This chain joins TRBV6-1 and TRBJ2-1; D is perhaps TRBD2 (6 bases). Germline CDR1 is MNHNS and CDR2 is SASEGT. V lost 3 bases and J lost 10, with 19 bases in between. This CDR3 has 15 residues. In DNA, the CDR3 is TGTGCCAGCAGTGAGATGGCCTGGGACTCCAGGGAGCAGTTCTTC. Its translation is CASSEMAWDSREQFF.

The J gene is TRBJ1-2, the V gene TRBV29-1; TRBD1 matches at 10 bases. This CDR3 has 14 residues. Per the germline V gene, CDR1 is SQVTM and CDR2 is ANQGSEA. The trim removed 5 bases at V and 3 bases at J, leaving 6 bases unmatched. The CDR3 sequence: CSVSSGQGDYGYTF. DNA of the CDR3: TGCAGCGTTTCGTCAGGACAGGGGGACTATGGCTACACCTTC.

The chain couples TRBV6-5 to TRBJ1-1, with TRBD1 matching 7 bases. There are 15 residues in the CDR3. The trim removed 4 bases at V and 0 bases at J, leaving 5 bases unmatched. Germline lookup yields CDR1 MNHEY and CDR2 SVGAGI. The CDR3: CASSSSQGLNTEAFF. DNA of the CDR3: TGTGCCAGCAGTTCCTCACAGGGGCTGAACACTGAAGCTTTCTTT.

J is TRBJ2-2 and V is TRBV9; 8 bases agree with TRBD1. Germline trimming cut 5 bases from V and 4 bases from J; bases unmatched to any gene: 4. CDR3 length equals 14 residues. CDR1 is SGDLS and CDR2 is YYNGEE in the germline V gene. The DNA of the CDR3 is TGTGCCAGCAGTGGACAGGGCCCCACCGGGGAGCTGTTTTTT. Translated, it gives CASSGQGPTGELFF.

The chain combines TRBV7-9 with TRBJ1-2, with D possibly TRBD1 on 6 matching bases. Trimming pared 7 bases from V and 2 bases from J, leaving 17 bases between. CDR3 length equals 15 residues. Germline CDR1 reads SEHNR; CDR2 reads FQNEAQ (reference sequence). The chain's CDR3 is CASTPGGTLNYGYTF. CDR3 nucleotide sequence: TGTGCCAGCACCCCGGGGGGGACACTCAACTATGGCTACACCTTC.

J is TRBJ2-1 and V is TRBV5-6, with TRBD1 identical over 7 bases. V lost 0 bases, J lost 7 bases, and 1 base stayed unmatched. Germline-derived CDR1 and CDR2 are SGHDT and YYEEEE. The CDR3 spans 13 residues. The CDR3 reads CASSLVRGNEQFF. The CDR3 region has the DNA TGTGCCAGCAGCTTGGTCAGGGGGAATGAGCAGTTCTTC. Looking up the rest from reference TRBV5-6 and TRBJ2-1 gives the full variable domain: DAGVTQSPTHLIKTRGQQVTLRCSPKSGHDTVSWYQQALGQGPQFIFQYYEEEERQRGNFPDRFSGHQFPNYSSELNVNALLLGDSALYLCASSLVRGNEQFFGPGTRLTVL.

With regard to this clone: One end of the junction does not line up with germline, which may come from a read error. This chain links TRBV6-4 with TRBJ2-7; 10 bases fit TRBD2. The CDR3 is 13 amino acids. Germline V gene lookup returns CDR1 MRHNA and CDR2 SNTAGT. This chain's CDR3 is CASSDSGTSEKYF. CDR3 DNA: TGTGCCAGCAGTGACTCGGGGACTAGCGAGAAGTACTTC.

CDR3 protein: CASSSTGTGGYEQYF. The CDR3 nucleotides are TGTGCCAGCAGTTCTACCGGGACAGGGGGTTACGAGCAGTACTTC. The chain links TRBV6-5 to TRBJ2-7, with TRBD1 matching over 11 bases. V lost 4 bases to trimming and J lost 4 bases; unmatched junction nucleotides: 6. Germline V gene sequence: CDR1 MNHEY, CDR2 SVGAGI. The CDR3 contains 15 residues.

The CDR3 region has the DNA TGCGCCAGCAGCTTCCCAGGGGGCGTCTCTGGGGCCAACGTCCTGACTTTC. Protein: CASSFPGGVSGANVLTF. The chain has TRBV5-1 and TRBJ2-6; 8 bases fit TRBD1. CDR1 is SGHRS, CDR2 YFSETQ, per germline. The CDR3 sequence is 17 residues long. J was trimmed by 0 bases and V by 2 bases; bases with no gene match: 4.

V gene TRBV27 combines with J gene TRBJ2-7; perhaps TRBD1 as D (5 bases). Trimming took 2 bases from V and 0 from J, leaving 8 bases between them. Germline CDR1 MNHEY, CDR2 SMNVEV (reference sequence). This CDR3 spans 14 amino acids. The CDR3 loop is CASSLGASSYEQYF. The CDR3 DNA follows: TGTGCCAGCAGTTTAGGGGCCAGCTCCTACGAGCAGTACTTC.